Reported below is one T cell receptor beta chain. In germline, CDR1 is SGHDN, CDR2 FVKESK. The V gene lost 8 bases and the J gene lost 7 bases, with 13 bases spanning the gap. CDR3 size: 12 residues. The data originate from a study of CD8 T cells in Susac syndrome. Looking at the study overall: Fewer than ten of the sequenced Susac syndrome patients were in remission, and six had active disease. Treatment at blood withdrawal was none, corticosteroids, or intravenous immunoglobulin alone in Susac syndrome patients.

Reverse transcription of roughly 0.45 to 1 ug RNA was performed with random hexamers. TCRdb analysed the immunoSEQ multiplex PCR reads with MiXCR anew, one entry per CDR3 protein. The table has 200,000 to 300,000 distinct CDR3 sequences, about 95% seen once. Blood CD8+ and CD4+ T cells underwent high-throughput TCR beta sequencing. Sequencing was done on a sample of CD4+ T cells from PBMCs. The TCR originated in a human donor with Susac syndrome. The genes are TRBV14 and TRBJ2-3; D is possibly TRBD1 (5 bases). The CDR3 DNA reads TGTGCCAGCTCCAGGTCAGGGTATACGCAGTATTTT. It codes for CASSRSGYTQYF.